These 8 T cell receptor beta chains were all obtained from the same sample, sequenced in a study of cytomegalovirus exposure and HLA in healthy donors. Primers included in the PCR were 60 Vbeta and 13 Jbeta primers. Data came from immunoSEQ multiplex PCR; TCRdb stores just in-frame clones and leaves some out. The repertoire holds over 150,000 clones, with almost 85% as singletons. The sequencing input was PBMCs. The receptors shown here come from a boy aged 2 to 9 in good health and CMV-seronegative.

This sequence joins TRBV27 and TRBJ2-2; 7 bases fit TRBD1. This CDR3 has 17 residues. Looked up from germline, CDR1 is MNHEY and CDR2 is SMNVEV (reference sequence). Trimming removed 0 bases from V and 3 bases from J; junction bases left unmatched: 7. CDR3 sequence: CASSLSEQGTHTGELFF. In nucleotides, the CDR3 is TGTGCCAGCAGTTTATCCGAACAGGGGACGCACACCGGGGAGCTGTTTTTT.

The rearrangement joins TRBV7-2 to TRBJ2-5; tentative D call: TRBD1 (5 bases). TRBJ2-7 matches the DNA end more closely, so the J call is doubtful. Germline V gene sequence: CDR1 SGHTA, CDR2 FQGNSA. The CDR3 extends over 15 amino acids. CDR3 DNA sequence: TGTGCCAGCAGCTTAGGGCAGGGCTACTCCTACGAGCAGTACTTC. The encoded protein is CASSLGQGYSYEQYF.

Here the CDR3 reads CASSPDRGLTEAFF. CDR3 nucleotide sequence: TGTGCCAGCAGTCCGGACAGGGGGCTTACTGAAGCTTTCTTT. This rearrangement joins TRBV6-6 to TRBJ1-1; the match to TRBD1 covers 11 bases. The CDR3 contains 14 residues. Unmatched junction bases numbered 4, after V lost 5 bases and J lost 5 bases. Germline CDR1 is MNHNY and CDR2 is SVGAGI (reference sequence).

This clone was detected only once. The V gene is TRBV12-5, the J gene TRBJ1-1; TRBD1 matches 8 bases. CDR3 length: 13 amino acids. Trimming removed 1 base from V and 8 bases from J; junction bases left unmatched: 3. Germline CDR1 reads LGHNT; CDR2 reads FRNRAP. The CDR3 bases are TGTGCTAGTGGTTTGGGCGGGACAGGCGAAGCTTTCTTT. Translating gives CASGLGGTGEAFF.

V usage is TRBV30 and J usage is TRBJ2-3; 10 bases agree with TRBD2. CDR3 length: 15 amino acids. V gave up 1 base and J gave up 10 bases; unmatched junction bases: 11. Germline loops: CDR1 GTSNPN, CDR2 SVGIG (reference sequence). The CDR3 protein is CAWSGSRLAGVSQYF. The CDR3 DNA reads TGTGCCTGGAGTGGATCGCGGCTAGCGGGAGTTTCGCAGTATTTT. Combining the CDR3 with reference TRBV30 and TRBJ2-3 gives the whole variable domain SQTIHQWPATLVQPVGSPLSLECTVEGTSNPNLYWYRQAAGRGLQLLFYSVGIGQISSEVPQNLSASRPQDRQFILSSKKLLLSDSGFYLCAWSGSRLAGVSQYFGPGTRLTVL.

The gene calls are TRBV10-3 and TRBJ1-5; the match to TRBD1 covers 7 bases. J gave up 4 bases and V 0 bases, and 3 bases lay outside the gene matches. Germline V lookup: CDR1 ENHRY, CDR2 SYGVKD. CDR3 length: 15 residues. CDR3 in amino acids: CAISESRGRNQPQHF. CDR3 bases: TGTGCCATCAGTGAGTCAAGGGGGCGAAATCAGCCCCAGCATTTT.

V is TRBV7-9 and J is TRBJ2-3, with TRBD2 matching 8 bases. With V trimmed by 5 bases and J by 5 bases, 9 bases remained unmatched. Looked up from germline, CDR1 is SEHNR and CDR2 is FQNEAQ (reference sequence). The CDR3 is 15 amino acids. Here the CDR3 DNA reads TGTGCCAGCAGCGGAACTAGCGGAGTGGGAGATACGCAGTATTTT. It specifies CASSGTSGVGDTQYF.

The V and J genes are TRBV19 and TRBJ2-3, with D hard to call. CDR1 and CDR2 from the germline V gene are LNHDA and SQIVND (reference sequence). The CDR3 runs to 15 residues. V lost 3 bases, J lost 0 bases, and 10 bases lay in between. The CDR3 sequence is CASSMRGSSTDTQYF. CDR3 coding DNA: TGTGCCAGTAGTATGCGCGGTTCTAGCACAGATACGCAGTATTTT. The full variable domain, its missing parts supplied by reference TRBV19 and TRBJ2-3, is DGGITQSPKYLFRKEGQNVTLSCEQNLNHDAMYWYRQDPGQGLRLIYYSQIVNDFQKGDIAEGYSVSREKKESFPLTVTSAQKNPTAFYLCASSMRGSSTDTQYFGPGTRLTVL.